These T cell receptor beta chains were read from a single sample in a study of blood T cell repertoires in COVID-19. Assay: immunoSEQ multiplex PCR; the TCRdb copy retains only in-frame clones and omits some. The sample consists of around 200,000 clones, 70% to 85% of them appearing once. The sequencing sample was made of peripheral blood. The receptors were gathered from a human donor in a cohort sampled during active COVID-19. Both conserved end residues are part of each CDR3. A D gene is named only where the DNA matches it firmly. Size is omitted from some rows. Given values are once, few, many or a class for expanded clones.

TRBV4-2	TRBJ1-1	-	few	TGTGCCAGCAGCCAAGATCCTGCGGCGAACACTGAAGCTTTCTTT	CASSQDPAANTEAFF
TRBV7-9	TRBJ2-7	-	-	TGTGCCAGCAGCTTAGTCCCTGCTACCTACGAGCAGTACTTC	CASSLVPATYEQYF
TRBV11-1	TRBJ1-1	-	-	TGTGCCAGCACCCCCGGACTCACGGACACTGAAGCTTTCTTT	CASTPGLTDTEAFF
TRBV7-2	TRBJ2-7	-	-	TGTGCCAGCCGCTCGGGACACCTATACGAGCAGTACTTC	CASRSGHLYEQYF
TRBV10-3	TRBJ1-1	TRBD1	-	TGTGCCATCAGCCCCGAAAGACAGGGGGTCACTGAAGCTTTCTTT	CAISPERQGVTEAFF
TRBV5-1	TRBJ2-2	TRBD1	-	TGCGCCAGCAGCTCAGGACAGGGGGTAAACCCCGGGGAGCTGTTTTTT	CASSSGQGVNPGELFF
TRBV6-5	TRBJ1-1	-	-	TGTGCCAGCACGGGGGGCCTGGACGGTGAAGCTTTCTTT	CASTGGLDGEAFF
TRBV7-8	TRBJ1-1	TRBD1	-	TGTGCCAGCAGCTTAGCTCGTGACAGGGGCACTGAAGCTTTCTTT	CASSLARDRGTEAFF
TRBV4-1	TRBJ2-1	-	few	TGCGCCAGCAGCCAAGCAGGGATCGATGAGCAGTTCTTC	CASSQAGIDEQFF
TRBV6-5	TRBJ2-3	-	-	TGTGCCAGCAACTGGGAGGGGGGCAGGACAGATACGCAGTATTTT	CASNWEGGRTDTQYF
TRBV5-1	TRBJ1-1	-	-	TGCGCCAGCAGCTCGGGCCTAGGAGGGGAGGGTAACACTGAAGCTTTCTTT	CASSSGLGGEGNTEAFF
TRBV7-9	TRBJ1-5	-	-	TGTGCCAGCAGCTTAGTGGGGCAACCCCAGCATTTT	CASSLVGQPQHF
TRBV10-3	TRBJ1-1	TRBD1	-	TGTGCCATCATGGAGGGACAGGGGGCTCCTGAAGCTTTCTTT	CAIMEGQGAPEAFF
TRBV5-5	TRBJ2-1	TRBD1	-	TGTGCCAGCAGCCCCACCAGGGGGTCGTACAATGAGCAGTTCTTC	CASSPTRGSYNEQFF
TRBV11-2	TRBJ2-7	TRBD2	-	TGTGCCAGCAGCTTAGGGGCTAGCGGGACGGGGGAGCAGTACTTC	CASSLGASGTGEQYF
TRBV7-7	TRBJ2-5	TRBD1	-	TGTGCCAGCTCACCGGGACAGGGCCTTCAAGAGACCCAGTACTTC	CASSPGQGLQETQYF
TRBV12-5	TRBJ2-7	TRBD2	-	TGTGCTAGTGGCCGGGGGGGCGGCCTGGTCTACGAGCAGTACTTC	CASGRGGGLVYEQYF
TRBV6-5	TRBJ2-7	TRBD1	-	TGTGCCAGCAGTCCGTGGGGACAGGGCCACGAGCAGTACTTC	CASSPWGQGHEQYF
TRBV6-5	TRBJ1-6	-	-	TGTGCCAGCAGTACCGGGACACGATATAATTCACCCCTCCACTTT	CASSTGTRYNSPLHF
TRBV2	TRBJ2-4	TRBD2	-	TGTGCCAGCAAAGCGGGGGGGCCGGGAAACATTCAGTACTTC	CASKAGGPGNIQYF
TRBV2	TRBJ2-7	TRBD2	few	TGTGCCAGCAGTGAAGCGCTTTGGAAAGCGGGGGGAGGCGACGAGCAGTACTTC	CASSEALWKAGGGDEQYF
TRBV15	TRBJ1-2	TRBD1	-	TGTGCCACCAGCAGGTGGGGACAGGGGGACTATGGCTACACCTTC	CATSRWGQGDYGYTF
TRBV19	TRBJ1-2	-	-	TGTGCCAGTAGTATAGTTGGAGAATACTATGGCTACACCTTC	CASSIVGEYYGYTF
TRBV3-1/TRBV3-2	TRBJ1-3	TRBD1	-	TGTGCCAGCAGCCAAGAACAGGGGCCCGGAAACACCATATATTTT	CASSQEQGPGNTIYF
TRBV10-1	TRBJ2-1	-	-	TGCGCCAGAAAAAACACGTGGGGGCGCTTGAACAATGAGCAGTTCTTC	CARKNTWGRLNNEQFF
TRBV2	TRBJ2-7	TRBD2	-	TGTGCCAGCAGTTTTGGGACTAGCGGCTACGAGCAGTACTTC	CASSFGTSGYEQYF
TRBV18	TRBJ2-7	TRBD2	-	TGTGCCAGCTCACCATCGCGGGGGGGTTACTACGAGCAGTACTTC	CASSPSRGGYYEQYF
TRBV4-1	TRBJ1-5	-	once	TGCGCCAGCAGCCAAGACTCAGGTCCGAACAATCAGCCCCAGCATTTT	CASSQDSGPNNQPQHF
TRBV4-1	TRBJ1-4	TRBD1	once	TGCGCCAGCAGCCCCTGGACAGGGGGCTCAACTAATGAAAAACTGTTTTTT	CASSPWTGGSTNEKLFF
TRBV11-2	TRBJ1-1	-	once	TGTGCCAGCAGCTTAGTAGGTAGGGGGTTCCTCACTGAAGCTTTCTTT	CASSLVGRGFLTEAFF
TRBV11-2	TRBJ2-7	TRBD1	-	TGTGCCAGCAGCTTAGGAGGGACAGGGGGCCCCTACGAGCAGTACTTC	CASSLGGTGGPYEQYF
TRBV10-3	TRBJ2-2	TRBD2	-	TGTGCCATCAGTGATGTAGCGGGGGGGCCGGACACCGGGGAGCTGTTTTTT	CAISDVAGGPDTGELFF
TRBV6-1	TRBJ2-7	-	-	TGTGCCAGCAGTGAAATGACTTACGAGCAGTACTTC	CASSEMTYEQYF
TRBV7-9	TRBJ2-7	-	-	TGTGCCAGCAGCTTAGTTGGGCCGACCGAGCAGTACTTC	CASSLVGPTEQYF
TRBV3-1/TRBV3-2	TRBJ2-6	-	-	TGTGCCAGCTCTTTACTCTCTGGGGCCAACGTCCTGACTTTC	CASSLLSGANVLTF
TRBV9	TRBJ1-2	TRBD1	-	TGTGCCAGCAGCGCCCGGGACAGGGGGCATGGCTACACCTTC	CASSARDRGHGYTF
TRBV15	TRBJ2-1	-	-	TGTGCCACCAGCAGAGTCGGTCTAGGAGGCAATGAGCAGTTCTTC	CATSRVGLGGNEQFF
TRBV29-1	TRBJ1-4	-	-	TGCAGCGTTGAAGACCAAGTAGAAACTAATGAAAAACTGTTTTTT	CSVEDQVETNEKLFF
TRBV3-1/TRBV3-2	TRBJ2-2	-	-	TGTGCCAGCACCATCTCACTAATTCACGGGGAGCTGTTTTTT	CASTISLIHGELFF
TRBV6-2/TRBV6-3	TRBJ1-5	TRBD1	-	TGTGCCAGCAGTTACCCCAGCGGGACAGGGGGCCGAAGCAATCAGCCCCAGCATTTT	CASSYPSGTGGRSNQPQHF
TRBV20-1	TRBJ2-2	TRBD2	-	TGCAGTGCTAGTTCGGCGGGGGAGAACACCGGGGAGCTGTTTTTT	CSASSAGENTGELFF
TRBV9	TRBJ1-3	-	-	TGTGCCAGCAGCGTAGTCCAGGGGAGCGACACCATATATTTT	CASSVVQGSDTIYF
TRBV12-5	TRBJ1-5	-	once	TGTGCTAGTGGTTTGCCCCCGTCGGGGCAGCCCCAGCATTTT	CASGLPPSGQPQHF
TRBV4-2	TRBJ2-3	TRBD2	-	TGTGCCAGCAGCGGACGCCTGGGACTAGCGAACACAGATACGCAGTATTTT	CASSGRLGLANTDTQYF
TRBV20-1	TRBJ1-1	TRBD1	-	TGCAGTGCTAGTGGCGGGACAGTGGGGTACACTGAAGCTTTCTTT	CSASGGTVGYTEAFF
TRBV19	TRBJ1-2	-	-	TGTGCCAGTAGTGCTCCACAGTTGGCTGTGGGTTACTATGGCTACACCTTC	CASSAPQLAVGYYGYTF
TRBV2	TRBJ1-3	TRBD1	-	TGTGCCAGCAGTGCCGACAGGGGAGTTGGAAACACCATATATTTT	CASSADRGVGNTIYF
TRBV18	TRBJ2-3	-	-	TGTGCCAGCTCACAAGGACAGTTTCCCACAGATACGCAGTATTTT	CASSQGQFPTDTQYF
TRBV27	TRBJ1-2	TRBD1	-	TGTGCCAGCAGTAAGGCTTTGATACAGGGGGCGCGCTATGGCTACACCTTC	CASSKALIQGARYGYTF
TRBV14	TRBJ2-1	-	few	TGTGCCAGCAGCCAAATGGGGCAGGCTGAGCAGTTCTTC	CASSQMGQAEQFF
TRBV4-1	TRBJ1-4	TRBD1	-	TGCGCCAGCAGGCGCGCAGGGGGATTTAATGAAAAACTGTTTTTT	CASRRAGGFNEKLFF
TRBV4-1	TRBJ1-2	TRBD1	-	TGCGCCAGCAGCCCTCCCCCGGGACAGGGCTCTTATGGCTACACCTTC	CASSPPPGQGSYGYTF
TRBV13	TRBJ1-2	TRBD1	-	TGTGCCAGCAGTCCACAGGGGAACTTATATGGCTACACCTTC	CASSPQGNLYGYTF
TRBV6-1	TRBJ2-1	-	-	TGTGCCAGCAGCGAAGGGGGGGGACGGCGGTTTACCTACAATGAGCAGTTCTTC	CASSEGGGRRFTYNEQFF
TRBV7-9	TRBJ1-2	TRBD1	-	TGTGCCAGCAGCCGGGGCCCGGGACAGAACTATGGCTACACCTTC	CASSRGPGQNYGYTF
TRBV3-1/TRBV3-2	TRBJ1-4	-	-	TGTGCCAGCAGCCAAGCCCACAGGGCTAATGAAAAACTGTTTTTT	CASSQAHRANEKLFF
TRBV5-8	TRBJ2-7	TRBD1	few	TGTGCCAGCAGCTTCCGGACAGGGAACGACGAGCAGTACTTC	CASSFRTGNDEQYF
TRBV28	TRBJ2-1	TRBD2	once	TGTGCCAGCAGTATAGGGACTACAGACCAAACCTACAATGAGCAGTTCTTC	CASSIGTTDQTYNEQFF